Listed below are T cell receptor beta chains from one sample, sequenced in a study of T-cell memory formation after mild COVID-19. TCRdb re-called the 5' RACE reads with MiXCR, one entry per CDR3 protein. The sample has 340,000 or so distinct CDR3 sequences, 10% to 15% seen once. Sequenced sample: PBMCs or a T cell subset sorted from them (not recorded which). The receptor set was obtained from a man aged 18 to 29 who had mild COVID-19 (a few samples of this study predate the infection). Cell type and time point are not known. Each CDR3 is given with its conserved first and last residue. Fields, in order: J gene, V gene, clone size, D gene, CDR3 DNA, CDR3 protein. A D gene is named only where the DNA matches it firmly. Size is omitted from some rows. Given values are once, few, many or a class for expanded clones.

j_gene: TRBJ2-6
v_gene: TRBV20-1
abundance: once
d_gene: -
CDR3nt: TGCAGTGCTAGAGATCGGATGAAAGTCTCTGGGGCCAACGTCCTGACTTTC
CDR3aa: CSARDRMKVSGANVLTF

j_gene: TRBJ2-3
v_gene: TRBV6-1
abundance: -
d_gene: -
CDR3nt: TGTGCCAGCAGTGAATGGAAGGGGATGGGGGATACGCAGTATTTT
CDR3aa: CASSEWKGMGDTQYF

j_gene: TRBJ2-3
v_gene: TRBV7-2
abundance: many
d_gene: TRBD2
CDR3nt: TGTGCCAGCAGCTCCGGGACTAGCGGGGGGGCGACAGATACGCAGTATTTT
CDR3aa: CASSSGTSGGATDTQYF

j_gene: TRBJ2-1
v_gene: TRBV9
abundance: -
d_gene: -
CDR3nt: TGTGCCAGCAGCGTAGTACGTGGGAGCTCCTACAATGAGCAGTTCTTC
CDR3aa: CASSVVRGSSYNEQFF

j_gene: TRBJ1-5
v_gene: TRBV4-1
abundance: many
d_gene: -
CDR3nt: TGCGCCAGCAGCCAACGCAGGGTTAGCAATCAGCCCCAGCATTTT
CDR3aa: CASSQRRVSNQPQHF

j_gene: TRBJ1-2
v_gene: TRBV3-1
abundance: -
d_gene: -
CDR3nt: TGTGCCAGCAGCCAGGGACTGGGGATCTACACCTTC
CDR3aa: CASSQGLGIYTF

j_gene: TRBJ1-1
v_gene: TRBV5-1
abundance: few
d_gene: TRBD1
CDR3nt: TGCGCCAGCAGCTTGGCGGGACAGAGCAATGACGAAGCTTTCTTT
CDR3aa: CASSLAGQSNDEAFF

j_gene: TRBJ1-1
v_gene: TRBV9
abundance: few
d_gene: -
CDR3nt: TGTGCCAGCAGCGCCACAGTGGGGGACACTGAAGCTTTCTTT
CDR3aa: CASSATVGDTEAFF

j_gene: TRBJ1-3
v_gene: TRBV28
abundance: -
d_gene: -
CDR3nt: TGTGCCAGCACCCCCGGCGGCACTGGAAACACCATATATTTT
CDR3aa: CASTPGGTGNTIYF

j_gene: TRBJ1-2
v_gene: TRBV6-6
abundance: -
d_gene: -
CDR3nt: TGTGCCAGCAGGGGAAGAGGAGCTAACTATGGCTACACCTTC
CDR3aa: CASRGRGANYGYTF

j_gene: TRBJ1-1
v_gene: TRBV7-2
abundance: many
d_gene: -
CDR3nt: TGTGCCAGCAGCTTAGTCGGAGGGATGAACACTGAAGCTTTCTTT
CDR3aa: CASSLVGGMNTEAFF

j_gene: TRBJ2-5
v_gene: TRBV2
abundance: -
d_gene: -
CDR3nt: TGTGCCAGCGGGGAGACCCAGTACTTC
CDR3aa: CASGETQYF

j_gene: TRBJ1-1
v_gene: TRBV6-2/TRBV6-3
abundance: few
d_gene: -
CDR3nt: TGTGCCAGCAGTTACGCCCCAGGGCGTCGGACTGAAGCTTTCTTT
CDR3aa: CASSYAPGRRTEAFF

j_gene: TRBJ2-5
v_gene: TRBV7-2
abundance: few
d_gene: -
CDR3nt: TGTGCCAGCGGCAGGGCCCTAAGAGAGACCCAGTACTTC
CDR3aa: CASGRALRETQYF

j_gene: TRBJ2-5
v_gene: TRBV7-7
abundance: few
d_gene: TRBD1
CDR3nt: TGTGCTAGCAGCTTACGACCGGGACAGGGTTCTCGGGAGACCCAGTACTTC
CDR3aa: CASSLRPGQGSRETQYF

j_gene: TRBJ2-2
v_gene: TRBV7-2
abundance: many
d_gene: -
CDR3nt: TGTGCCAGCAGCTTAACTGGGGGTACCGGGGAGCTGTTTTTT
CDR3aa: CASSLTGGTGELFF

j_gene: TRBJ1-1
v_gene: TRBV6-5
abundance: few
d_gene: -
CDR3nt: TGTGCCAGCAGGATGGGACAGAACACTGAAGCTTTCTTT
CDR3aa: CASRMGQNTEAFF

j_gene: TRBJ2-5
v_gene: TRBV25-1
abundance: few
d_gene: -
CDR3nt: TGTGCCAGCAGTGAAGGGGGGAGCCAAGAGACCCAGTACTTC
CDR3aa: CASSEGGSQETQYF

j_gene: TRBJ2-2
v_gene: TRBV3-1
abundance: -
d_gene: TRBD2
CDR3nt: TGTGCCAGCAGAATAAGCGGGGGGGCCGGGGAGCTGTTTTTT
CDR3aa: CASRISGGAGELFF

j_gene: TRBJ2-3
v_gene: TRBV7-8
abundance: many
d_gene: TRBD2
CDR3nt: TGTGCCAGCAGCCCCGCCGGGGGGGCCCGTAGAAGGACAGATACGCAGTATTTT
CDR3aa: CASSPAGGARRRTDTQYF

j_gene: TRBJ1-2
v_gene: TRBV29-1
abundance: -
d_gene: -
CDR3nt: TGCAGCGTTGAGGGGACCTATGGCTACACCTTC
CDR3aa: CSVEGTYGYTF

j_gene: TRBJ1-1
v_gene: TRBV5-1
abundance: -
d_gene: -
CDR3nt: TGCGCCAGCAGAAACCGGCAGGGTTGGATTAACACTGAAGCTTTCTTT
CDR3aa: CASRNRQGWINTEAFF

j_gene: TRBJ2-3
v_gene: TRBV12-3/TRBV12-4
abundance: -
d_gene: -
CDR3nt: TGTGCCAGCAGTTTAAACGGACCTAGCACAGATACGCAGTATTTT
CDR3aa: CASSLNGPSTDTQYF

j_gene: TRBJ1-1
v_gene: TRBV12-3/TRBV12-4
abundance: few
d_gene: -
CDR3nt: TGTGCCAGCAGTTTGGAGGGGGCTGAAGCTTTCTTT
CDR3aa: CASSLEGAEAFF